Here is one T cell receptor (beta chain) with its context. Its specificity is unknown. The data stem from a study of blood T cells in healthy people across ages. Then a second PCR, running about 7 to 11 cycles, was carried out with a sample-barcoded 5' primer and a J-beta primer mix. A tag from a template-switch adaptor with 12 random nucleotides marked each cDNA molecule. MiXCR, run by TCRdb on the 5' RACE reads, gives a single entry per CDR3 protein. The sample has 780,000 or so distinct CDR3 sequences; about 48% are singletons. The CDR3 is 14 amino acids. Germline CDR1 reads ENHRY; CDR2 reads SYGVKD. The trim removed 0 bases at V and 13 bases at J, leaving 6 bases unmatched. General study findings and limits: What prevented conclusive comparison of naive and antigen-experienced cells was that PBMCs were unsorted.

Each donor gave approximately 9.7 milliliters of peripheral blood. The receptor was isolated from an elderly man in good health. Sequenced input: blood. J is TRBJ2-1 and V is TRBV10-3, with 10 bases aligning to TRBD2. CDR3 DNA sequence: TGTGCCATCAGTGAGTCGACCCAGCGGGGGGGCCAGTTCTTC. It yields the protein CAISESTQRGGQFF.